This entry lists 18 T cell receptor beta chains sequenced from one sample in a study of shared clonotypes between healthy human individuals. Method: immunoSEQ multiplex PCR; TCRdb's copy keeps in-frame clones and lacks some. The data show 2 million to 2.5 million clones, 85% to 95% seen once. The source material was naive CD4+ T cells from PBMCs. The sample's subset: CD45RA+ positively selected. These receptors were collected from a man aged 18-30 years in good health. Some clones in this sample may be carry-over from other donors' samples.

J is TRBJ1-5 and V is TRBV7-9; no firm D call. V was cut by 3 bases and J by 0 bases, with 6 bases left in between. The CDR3 consists of 14 residues. Germline-derived CDR1 and CDR2 are SEHNR and FQNEAQ (reference sequence). The CDR3 coding sequence is TGTGCCAGCAGCTTGTCAGATAGCAATCAGCCCCAGCATTTT. Its protein is CASSLSDSNQPQHF.

The chain employs TRBV4-1 and TRBJ2-3; TRBD2 agrees at 12 bases. CDR1 MGHRA and CDR2 YSYEKL come from the germline V gene. CDR3 size: 16 residues. Trimming took 4 bases from V and 2 from J; bases not matched to a gene: 4. The chain's CDR3 is CASSPGLAGLTDTQYF. The CDR3 DNA sequence: TGCGCCAGCAGCCCCGGACTAGCGGGGCTCACAGATACGCAGTATTTT.

The V and J genes are TRBV9 and TRBJ1-1; the match to TRBD1 covers 8 bases. CDR1 SGDLS and CDR2 YYNGEE come from the germline V gene. Trimming took 3 bases from V and 4 from J; bases not matched to a gene: 5. CDR3 length equals 14 residues. The CDR3: CASSGNRGTTEAFF. CDR3 DNA: TGTGCCAGCAGCGGAAACAGGGGGACCACTGAAGCTTTCTTT.

V is TRBV7-6 and J is TRBJ2-7, with a tentative D call TRBD1 (6 bases). CDR1 and CDR2 (germline): SGHVS, FNYEAQ. This CDR3 spans 14 amino acids. V was cut by 5 bases and J by 1 base, with 12 bases left in between. As DNA, the CDR3 is TGTGCCAGCAGCCGCAAGGGGGATTCCTACGAGCAGTACTTC. It specifies CASSRKGDSYEQYF.

This clone was recorded once. V usage is TRBV7-2 and J usage is TRBJ2-1, with 9 bases matching TRBD1. From germline, CDR1 is SGHTA and CDR2 FQGNSA. The V and J ends lost 5 bases and 6 bases, in that order; junction bases with no gene match: 8. CDR3 length: 15 amino acids. The chain's CDR3 is CASSPDRGFGNEQFF. CDR3 coding DNA: TGTGCCAGCAGCCCAGACAGGGGGTTCGGCAATGAGCAGTTCTTC. The whole variable domain, filled in from reference TRBV7-2 and TRBJ2-1, reads GAGVSQSPSNKVTEKGKDVELRCDPISGHTALYWYRQSLGQGLEFLIYFQGNSAPDKSGLPSDRFSAERTGGSVSTLTIQRTQQEDSAVYLCASSPDRGFGNEQFFGPGTRLTVL.

The chain uses TRBV11-3 and TRBJ1-1; TRBD1 is a possible D gene (5 bases). Germline CDR1 is SGHNT and CDR2 is YENEEA. The CDR3 is 14 residues long. Trimming stripped 3 bases from V and 2 bases from J, with 10 bases between. The CDR3 DNA follows: TGTGCCAGCAGCTTCTGGGACCGTAACACTGAAGCTTTCTTT. Translated: CASSFWDRNTEAFF.

The chain carries TRBV6-1 and TRBJ2-4; weak D call: TRBD1 (6 bases). In germline, CDR1 is MNHNS, CDR2 SASEGT. This CDR3 is built from 20 residues. The ends were cut back, 1 base at V and 0 bases at J, with 22 bases in the middle. The CDR3 is CASSEDPTGRTKLAKNIQYF. Here the CDR3 DNA reads TGTGCCAGCAGTGAAGACCCGACAGGCCGGACCAAGTTAGCCAAAAACATTCAGTACTTC.

The CDR3 DNA is TGCGCCAGCAGCCAAGTAGGAATAGGGAACTATGGCTACACCTTC. Its protein is CASSQVGIGNYGYTF. V is TRBV4-1 and J is TRBJ1-2; D gene uncertain. V was cut by 1 base and J by 2 bases, with 11 bases left in between. Germline V gene data show CDR1 as MGHRA and CDR2 as YSYEKL. This CDR3 region has 15 residues.

The genes are TRBV5-1 and TRBJ2-1, with TRBD2 matching over 7 bases. Germline-derived CDR1 and CDR2 are SGHRS and YFSETQ. The J segment lost 7 bases and the V segment lost 3 bases, leaving 7 bases of the junction unmatched. CDR3 length: 14 residues. The CDR3 DNA follows: TGCGCCAGCAGCTGGGGAGGGCCGGGAAATGAGCAGTTCTTC. Protein: CASSWGGPGNEQFF.

This chain joins TRBV7-7 and TRBJ2-5; tentatively, D is TRBD1 (6 bases). CDR3 size: 15 residues. Germline V gene sequence: CDR1 SSHAT, CDR2 FNYEAQ (reference sequence). V lost 1 base and J 1 base, leaving 10 bases between the germline ends. CDR3 DNA sequence: TGTGCCAGCAGCTTAGTGGACAGTTCCCAAGAGACCCAGTACTTC. It specifies CASSLVDSSQETQYF.

DNA for the CDR3: TGTGCCAGCAGCTTTGGAGGATCACTTGGCAGTTTCTTC. This encodes CASSFGGSLGSFF. This chain connects TRBV7-2 to TRBJ2-1; D may be TRBD2 (5 bases). The CDR3 is 13 residues long. V shed 3 bases and J shed 16 bases, with 19 bases lying between them. CDR1 is SGHTA, CDR2 FQGNSA, per germline.

Comments on this clone: Other DNA sequences in the sample encode the same CDR3. The J gene is TRBJ2-5, the V gene TRBV5-1; TRBD1 agrees at 7 bases. Germline CDR1 and CDR2: SGHRS and YFSETQ. This CDR3 has 14 amino acids. J was trimmed by 5 bases and V by 0 bases; bases with no gene match: 4. The CDR3 DNA is TGCGCCAGCAGCTTGGAAGGGGGCGCGGAGACCCAGTACTTC. It codes for CASSLEGGAETQYF. Full variable domain (rest looked up from reference TRBV5-1 and TRBJ2-5): KAGVTQTPRYLIKTRGQQVTLSCSPISGHRSVSWYQQTPGQGLQFLFEYFSETQRNKGNFPGRFSGRQFSNSRSEMNVSTLELGDSALYLCASSLEGGAETQYFGPGTRLLVL.

The rearrangement links TRBV29-1 to TRBJ1-1; D is perhaps TRBD1 (5 bases). The V gene's germline CDR1 is SQVTM and CDR2 ANQGSEA. Trimming took 6 bases from V and 0 from J, leaving 17 bases between them. This CDR3 has 15 residues. Here the CDR3 reads CSVGVGLVMNTEAFF. CDR3 DNA sequence: TGCAGCGTCGGGGTGGGGCTGGTAATGAACACTGAAGCTTTCTTT.

About this clone: This CDR3 is also generated by other DNA sequences in the sample. The chain recombines TRBV9 with TRBJ2-1; D is possibly TRBD1 or TRBD2 (5 bases each). The CDR3 covers 13 residues. Trimming took 0 bases from V and 10 from J, leaving 11 bases between them. Germline loops: CDR1 SGDLS, CDR2 YYNGEE. The CDR3 bases are TGTGCCAGCAGCGTAGAGGGCAGGGACGAGCAGTTCTTC. Translating it yields CASSVEGRDEQFF.

V gene TRBV5-6 combines with J gene TRBJ1-2, with D maybe TRBD1 (5 bases). This CDR3 has 13 amino acids. Per germline, CDR1 SGHDT and CDR2 YYEEEE. Deletions cut 4 bases from V and 7 bases from J, with 14 bases between. CDR3 bases: TGTGCCAGCAGCCCCACGTGGGGCTCTGGCTACACCTTC. Translated: CASSPTWGSGYTF.

The chain couples TRBV5-4 to TRBJ2-1, with 9 bases lining up with TRBD1. CDR1 and CDR2 from the germline V gene are SGHNT and YYREEE (reference sequence). J lost 7 bases, V lost 0 bases, and 5 bases had no gene match. The CDR3 totals 15 residues. CDR3 sequence: CASSLGTGGSNEQFF. In DNA, the CDR3 is TGTGCCAGCAGCTTGGGTACAGGGGGCTCGAATGAGCAGTTCTTC. Full variable domain (rest looked up from reference TRBV5-4 and TRBJ2-1): ETGVTQSPTHLIKTRGQQVTLRCSSQSGHNTVSWYQQALGQGPQFIFQYYREEENGRGNFPPRFSGLQFPNYSSELNVNALELDDSALYLCASSLGTGGSNEQFFGPGTRLTVL.

This chain joins TRBV15 and TRBJ2-7; D may be TRBD1 (6 bases). The V end lost 5 bases, the J end lost 2 bases, and 13 bases lay between the germline ends. The CDR3 is made up of 14 amino acids. Germline V CDR1 and CDR2: LNHNV, YYDKDF (reference sequence). The CDR3 DNA reads as TGTGCCACCAGCCTTCGGGACACCGCCTACGAGCAGTACTTC. This gives the protein CATSLRDTAYEQYF.

Note on this clone: The sample holds other DNA sequences that translate to the same CDR3. The chain joins TRBV7-3 to TRBJ2-2; 11 nucleotides match TRBD2. Losses at the gene ends were 5 bases for V and 2 bases for J; bases not matched to a gene: 4. Germline V gives CDR1 SGHTA, CDR2 FQGTGA. This CDR3 spans 16 amino acids. The CDR3 nucleotides are TGTGCCAGCAGCCCGACTAGCGGGGCTAACACCGGGGAGCTGTTTTTT. It codes for CASSPTSGANTGELFF.